This record concerns one T cell receptor beta chain sequence. V lost 2 bases, J lost 4 bases, and 8 bases lay in between. This CDR3 region has 13 residues. Per the germline V gene, CDR1 is MNHEY and CDR2 is SVGAGI. These data belong to a study of blood T cell repertoires in COVID-19. For the study at large: Samples came from the United States, Italy and Spain, spanning acute and convalescent COVID-19. T cells, B-cell-depleted T cells, or PBMCs provided the cDNA or gDNA that served as material.

In the original analysis: Using reference gene primer amplification, nucleated cell counts were estimated. Libraries were prepared by immunoSEQ multiplex PCR; TCRdb keeps only in-frame clonotypes and omits some of them. From that table come the V and J calls and clone size; the DNA was used to work out D and trimming. Altogether some 130,000 clones are present, around 90% being singletons, with the ten largest covering around 3.6%. The rearrangement links TRBV6-5 to TRBJ1-1; TRBD1 is a possible D gene (5 bases). The sequence derives from a middle-aged man with active COVID-19. Sequencing was done on a sample of peripheral blood. CDR3 loop: CASSYEGVTEAFF. CDR3 sequence (DNA): TGTGCCAGCAGTTACGAAGGGGTCACTGAAGCTTTCTTT.